The 23 T cell receptor beta chains presented below share a single source sample, sequenced in a study of T cell repertoires in ileal Crohn's disease. Here immunoSEQ multiplex PCR was the method, and the copy in TCRdb shows in-frame clones only, minus some. This sample has some 5,100 clones, with over 75% found just once. The sequenced sample was ileal tissue. The source is an adult with Crohn's disease.

This chain connects TRBV7-6 to TRBJ2-5; D may be TRBD2 (6 bases). The J call is uncertain, as TRBJ2-7 better fits the DNA end. The germline CDR1 and CDR2 sequences are SGHVS and FNYEAQ. This CDR3 is 15 amino acids long. CDR3 DNA: TGTGCCAGCAGCTTATTCCGCGGGGCTAAATACGAGCAGTACTTC. Its protein product is CASSLFRGAKYEQYF.

The DNA of the CDR3 is TGTGCCAGCAGTTACTCGTTACAGGGGATAAGCTATGGCTACACCTTC. The encoded protein is CASSYSLQGISYGYTF. This chain connects TRBV6-5 to TRBJ1-2; 7 nucleotides match TRBD1. V was pared by 0 bases and J by 4 bases, with 8 bases of the junction left unmatched. The CDR3 is 16 amino acids. CDR1 and CDR2 from the germline V gene are MNHEY and SVGAGI.

This rearrangement joins TRBV7-3 to TRBJ1-5, with 9 bases that match TRBD1. Germline values: CDR1 SGHTA, CDR2 FQGTGA. Trimming took 5 bases from V and 2 from J; bases not matched to a gene: 7. The CDR3 loop spans 16 amino acids. CDR3 bases: TGTGCCAGCAGCCACGGACAGGGGACGGGCAATCAGCCCCAGCATTTT. Translating it yields CASSHGQGTGNQPQHF. Variable domain in full (rest from reference TRBV7-3 and TRBJ1-5): GAGVSQTPSNKVTEKGKYVELRCDPISGHTALYWYRQSLGQGPEFLIYFQGTGAADDSGLPNDRFFAVRPEGSVSTLKIQRTERGDSAVYLCASSHGQGTGNQPQHFGDGTRLSIL.

This chain connects TRBV11-3 to TRBJ2-7; D ambiguous. Germline CDR1 is SGHNT and CDR2 is YENEEA. The V gene lost 1 base and the J gene lost 4 bases, with 11 bases spanning the gap. The CDR3 consists of 14 residues. The CDR3 DNA is TGTGCCAGCAGCTTAGGGCTGTCTTTTTACGAGCAGTACTTC. Translating it yields CASSLGLSFYEQYF.

The chain employs TRBV5-6 and TRBJ1-5; a weak D match, TRBD1 (6 bases). Germline values: CDR1 SGHDT, CDR2 YYEEEE. The CDR3 contains 14 residues. Trimming took 1 base from V and 6 from J, leaving 11 bases between them. Here the CDR3 reads CASSLWGLGQPQHF. CDR3 bases: TGTGCCAGCAGCTTGTGGGGGCTCGGTCAGCCCCAGCATTTT. Full variable domain (remainder filled in from reference TRBV5-6 and TRBJ1-5): DAGVTQSPTHLIKTRGQQVTLRCSPKSGHDTVSWYQQALGQGPQFIFQYYEEEERQRGNFPDRFSGHQFPNYSSELNVNALLLGDSALYLCASSLWGLGQPQHFGDGTRLSIL.

The chain carries TRBV30 and TRBJ1-6, with TRBD1 identical over 8 bases. Germline CDR1 GTSNPN, CDR2 SVGIG (reference sequence). This CDR3 spans 18 amino acids. J was trimmed by 7 bases and V by 3 bases; bases with no gene match: 17. The CDR3 nucleotides are TGTGCCTGGAGGCGTGATCGCGCAGGGGGCATTGGGAATTCACCCCTCCACTTT. This gives the protein CAWRRDRAGGIGNSPLHF.

As regards this clone: The same CDR3 arises from other DNA sequences in this sample as well. This rearrangement joins TRBV5-1 to TRBJ1-4, with TRBD1 matching over 8 bases. There are 15 residues in the CDR3. Germline assignment: CDR1 SGHRS and CDR2 YFSETQ. The J segment lost 3 bases and the V segment lost 0 bases, leaving 1 base of the junction unmatched. The CDR3 reads CASSLGQGPNEKLFF. The CDR3 DNA reads as TGCGCCAGCAGCTTGGGACAGGGGCCTAATGAAAAACTGTTTTTT.

This chain joins TRBV4-3 and TRBJ1-2; 9 bases align to TRBD1. CDR1 LGHNA and CDR2 YSLEER come from the germline V gene. V dropped 0 bases and J dropped 8; count of bases not matched to a gene: 10. CDR3 length: 16 amino acids. DNA for the CDR3: TGCGCCAGCAGCCAAGATCCATTGGAACAGGGGGCAGGCTACACCTTC. Translated, it gives CASSQDPLEQGAGYTF.

A single count supports this clone. V gene TRBV28 combines with J gene TRBJ2-5; possibly TRBD2 for D (7 bases). The length of the CDR3 is 17 residues. Trimming took 5 bases from V and 5 from J, leaving 24 bases between them. Germline-derived CDR1 and CDR2 are MDHEN and SYDVKM. CDR3 region: CASSQTLLRGAWETQYF. In DNA form, the CDR3 reads TGTGCCAGCAGTCAAACCCTTCTTCGGGGGGCGTGGGAGACCCAGTACTTC.

This clone has a single count. The chain couples TRBV13 to TRBJ2-3, with a tentative D call TRBD1 (5 bases). Between the trimmed V and J ends, which lost 1 base and 4 bases, there was a span of 15 bases. The CDR3 totals 16 residues. Germline loops: CDR1 PRHDT, CDR2 FYEKMQ (reference sequence). CDR3 residues: CASSLALRGTPDTQYF. The CDR3 nucleotides are TGTGCCAGCAGCTTAGCTTTAAGGGGTACGCCAGATACGCAGTATTTT.

The rearrangement uses TRBV2 and TRBJ1-3; D possibly corresponds to TRBD1 (6 bases). V was shortened by 9 bases and J by 4 bases, with 16 bases between the two germline ends. CDR1 is SNHLY and CDR2 is FYNNEI in the germline V gene. The CDR3 has 14 residues. CDR3 sequence: CARETGYSGNTIYF. The CDR3 region has the DNA TGTGCCAGAGAAACAGGGTATTCGGGAAACACCATATATTTT.

The V call is TRBV4-3, the J call TRBJ1-2; 9 bases fit TRBD1. Trimming at V came to 0 bases and at J to 5 bases, leaving 19 bases not matched to a gene. CDR1 is LGHNA and CDR2 is YSLEER in the germline V gene. The CDR3 has 20 residues. The CDR3 loop is CASSQEVTTGGSSSSYGYTF. The CDR3 DNA sequence: TGCGCCAGCAGCCAAGAGGTAACGACAGGGGGATCCTCTTCCTCGTATGGCTACACCTTC.

The J gene is TRBJ2-7, the V gene TRBV10-3; D may be TRBD2 (5 bases). Trimming removed 3 bases from V and 2 bases from J, with 8 bases in between. Germline CDR1 is ENHRY and CDR2 is SYGVKD. The CDR3 runs 13 residues. This CDR3 is CAISDGEPYEQYF. The CDR3 DNA is TGTGCCATCAGTGACGGGGAACCCTACGAGCAGTACTTC.

The J gene is TRBJ2-3, the V gene TRBV27; tentative D call: TRBD1 (7 bases). The CDR3 is 13 residues long. Deletions cut 7 bases from V and 11 bases from J, with 19 bases between. CDR1 MNHEY and CDR2 SMNVEV come from the germline V gene (reference sequence). This CDR3 reads CASTLQGRREQYF. The CDR3 DNA follows: TGTGCCAGCACCCTACAGGGGCGGCGGGAGCAGTATTTT.

This clone has just a few counts. V gene TRBV6-5 combines with J gene TRBJ1-2, with D possibly matching TRBD1 (5 bases). Germline-derived CDR1 and CDR2 are MNHEY and SVGAGI. V was trimmed by 4 bases and J by 8 bases, leaving 14 bases between them. The CDR3 runs 13 residues. The CDR3 bases are TGTGCCAGCAGTTCCGGGACTCTCGGGGGCTACACCTTC. Translated, it gives CASSSGTLGGYTF.

V and J are TRBV5-4 and TRBJ2-3, with 9 bases identical to TRBD1. Per the germline V gene, CDR1 is SGHNT and CDR2 is YYREEE (reference sequence). Unmatched junction bases numbered 7, after V lost 2 bases and J lost 6 bases. This CDR3 is 15 amino acids long. CDR3 protein: CASSLGTGFSDTQYF. In DNA form, the CDR3 reads TGTGCCAGCAGCTTAGGGACAGGGTTTTCGGATACGCAGTATTTT. The variable domain in full, completed from reference TRBV5-4 and TRBJ2-3, reads ETGVTQSPTHLIKTRGQQVTLRCSSQSGHNTVSWYQQALGQGPQFIFQYYREEENGRGNFPPRFSGLQFPNYSSELNVNALELDDSALYLCASSLGTGFSDTQYFGPGTRLTVL.

This chain links TRBV7-9 with TRBJ2-7; TRBD2 might be the D (5 bases). The V gene's germline CDR1 is SEHNR and CDR2 FQNEAQ (reference sequence). The CDR3 is made up of 12 amino acids. The ends were cut back, 2 bases at V and 7 bases at J, with 9 bases in the middle. CDR3 loop: CASSLRAEEQYF. In nucleotides, the CDR3 is TGTGCCAGCAGCTTACGAGCGGAAGAGCAGTACTTC.

The chain carries TRBV4-1 and TRBJ2-3; 7 bases match TRBD1. The CDR3 totals 17 residues. Per the germline V gene, CDR1 is MGHRA and CDR2 is YSYEKL. After removal of 4 bases from V and 3 bases from J, the junction contained 13 bases not matched to a gene. CDR3 coding DNA: TGCGCCAGCAGCCCTCTGGACGGGACAGTATCAACAGATACGCAGTATTTT. It specifies CASSPLDGTVSTDTQYF.

This clone was seen once. The chain carries TRBV5-1 and TRBJ1-1, with D maybe TRBD1 (5 bases). This CDR3 contains 14 residues. Germline V gene data show CDR1 as SGHRS and CDR2 as YFSETQ. Trimming stripped 2 bases from V and 1 base from J, with 9 bases between. CDR3 coding DNA: TGCGCCAGCAGCTTAGGGGAATCGAACACTGAAGCTTTCTTT. It yields the protein CASSLGESNTEAFF.

The CDR3 is CASTNWGGGRRTEAFF. For the CDR3, the DNA is TGTGCCAGCACCAATTGGGGAGGGGGTCGGCGTACTGAAGCTTTCTTT. The chain links TRBV28 to TRBJ1-1, with D perhaps TRBD1 (6 bases). CDR1 is MDHEN, CDR2 SYDVKM, per germline. The CDR3 contains 16 residues. V was shortened by 7 bases and J by 5 bases, with 23 bases between the two germline ends.

With regard to this clone: The sample carries other DNA sequences with the same CDR3. The rearrangement joins TRBV7-3 to TRBJ2-2; 7 nucleotides line up with TRBD1. J gave up 1 base and V 1 base, and 0 bases lay outside the gene matches. The CDR3 runs 15 residues. Germline V lookup: CDR1 SGHTA, CDR2 FQGTGA. The CDR3 DNA is TGTGCCAGCAGCTTAAGGACAGGGAACACCGGGGAGCTGTTTTTT. This codes for CASSLRTGNTGELFF.

CDR3 amino acids: CSVPGGTMANEQYF. CDR3 bases: TGCAGCGTCCCAGGGGGCACTATGGCTAACGAGCAGTACTTC. The V and J genes are TRBV29-1 and TRBJ2-7, with 8 bases identical to TRBD1. Germline CDR1 is SQVTM and CDR2 is ANQGSEA. The CDR3 extends over 14 amino acids. With 6 bases clipped from V and 5 bases from J, the junction kept 12 bases outside the gene matches.

The gene calls are TRBV19 and TRBJ2-3; 9 bases map to TRBD2. Per the germline V gene, CDR1 is LNHDA and CDR2 is SQIVND (reference sequence). The CDR3 contains 16 residues. V shed 2 bases and J 0 bases; nucleotides not matched to a gene: 3. The CDR3 coding sequence is TGTGCCAGTAGTATATCTCTAGCGGGGAGCACAGATACGCAGTATTTT. It specifies CASSISLAGSTDTQYF.